The TCR beta chain described here comes from a study of T cells in Graves' hyperthyroidism and ophthalmopathy. Whole-study results and caveats: The model foresaw ophthalmopathy a median about 6.1 months prior to onset. Blood also held most thyroid clonotypes expanded beyond 0.001.

Uncontrolled infections, other autoimmune diseases, pregnancy or lactation led to exclusion of patients. PBMCs were sourced from less than 13 ml fresh peripheral blood. Template material for amplifying TCR beta CDR3 regions consisted of RNA transcripts. The TCR CDR3 was amplified in a first-round RT-PCR using the HTBI primer set. TCRdb reprocessed the multiplex PCR reads via MiXCR and lists one record per CDR3 protein. The sample includes about 350,000 distinct CDR3 sequences, roughly 13% of them seen just once. About this clonotype itself: Antigen specificity is unknown.

There are 13 residues in the CDR3. The V and J ends lost 5 bases and 4 bases, in that order; junction bases with no gene match: 3. Germline V lookup: CDR1 DFQATT, CDR2 SNEGSKA (reference sequence). The chain uses TRBV20-1 and TRBJ2-1; 9 nucleotides line up with TRBD2. Sequencing was carried out using blood. This TCR derives from a woman aged 40-49 years with Graves' ophthalmopathy. CDR3 DNA sequence: TGCAGTGCTGTAGCGGGAGTATACAATGAGCAGTTCTTC. It specifies CSAVAGVYNEQFF.